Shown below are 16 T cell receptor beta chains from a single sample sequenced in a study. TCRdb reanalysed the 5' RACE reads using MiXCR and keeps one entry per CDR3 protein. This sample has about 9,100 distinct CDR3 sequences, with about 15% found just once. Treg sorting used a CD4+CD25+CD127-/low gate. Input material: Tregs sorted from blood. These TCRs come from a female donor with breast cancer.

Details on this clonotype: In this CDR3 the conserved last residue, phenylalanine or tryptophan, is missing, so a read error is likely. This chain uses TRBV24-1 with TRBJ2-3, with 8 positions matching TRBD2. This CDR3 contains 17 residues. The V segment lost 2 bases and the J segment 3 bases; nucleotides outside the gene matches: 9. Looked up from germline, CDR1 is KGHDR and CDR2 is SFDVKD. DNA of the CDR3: TGTGCCACCAGTGATTCTGCAGCGGGGGCGAAAACAGATACGCAGTATTCT. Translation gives CATSDSAAGAKTDTQYS.

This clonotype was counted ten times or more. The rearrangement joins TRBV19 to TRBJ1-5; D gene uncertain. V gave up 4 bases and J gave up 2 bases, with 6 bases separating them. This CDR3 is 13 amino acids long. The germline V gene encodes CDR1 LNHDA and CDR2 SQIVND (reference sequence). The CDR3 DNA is TGTGCCAGTAGTAGAGAGGGCAATCAGCCCCAGCATTTT. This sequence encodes CASSREGNQPQHF.

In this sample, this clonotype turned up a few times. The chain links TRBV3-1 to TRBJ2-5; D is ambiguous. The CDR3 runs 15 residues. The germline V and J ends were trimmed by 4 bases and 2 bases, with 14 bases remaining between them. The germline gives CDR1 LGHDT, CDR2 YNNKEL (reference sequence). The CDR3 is CASSRNRVTQETQYF. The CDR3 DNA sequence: TGTGCCAGCAGCCGGAACCGGGTGACTCAAGAGACCCAGTACTTC.

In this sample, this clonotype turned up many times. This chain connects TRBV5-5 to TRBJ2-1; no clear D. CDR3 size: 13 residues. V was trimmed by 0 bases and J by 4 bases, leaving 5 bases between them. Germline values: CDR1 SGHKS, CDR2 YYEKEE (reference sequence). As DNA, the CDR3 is TGTGCCAGCAGCTTGGCTCCATACAATGAGCAGTTCTTC. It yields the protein CASSLAPYNEQFF.

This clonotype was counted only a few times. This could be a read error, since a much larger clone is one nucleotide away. CDR3 loop: CASSIGRTSTEAFF. The DNA for the CDR3 is TGTGCCAGCAGTATCGGACGCACTAGCACTGAAGCTTTCTTT. This chain connects TRBV7-3 to TRBJ1-1; D is undetermined. The CDR3 runs 14 residues. From germline, CDR1 is SGHTA and CDR2 FQGTGA. Trimming cost V 6 bases and J 4 bases, with 15 bases left between them. Using reference TRBV7-3 and TRBJ1-1 for the parts outside the CDR3, the full variable domain is GAGVSQTPSNKVTEKGKYVELRCDPISGHTALYWYRQSLGQGPEFLIYFQGTGAADDSGLPNDRFFAVRPEGSVSTLKIQRTERGDSAVYLCASSIGRTSTEAFFGQGTRLTVV.

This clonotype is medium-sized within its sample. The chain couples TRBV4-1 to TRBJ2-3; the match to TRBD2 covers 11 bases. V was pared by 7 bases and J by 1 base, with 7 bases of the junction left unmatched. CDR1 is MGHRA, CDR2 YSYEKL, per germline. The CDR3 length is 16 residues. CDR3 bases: TGCGCCAGCACCCCAACGACTAGCGGGGGCACAGATACGCAGTATTTT. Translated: CASTPTTSGGTDTQYF.

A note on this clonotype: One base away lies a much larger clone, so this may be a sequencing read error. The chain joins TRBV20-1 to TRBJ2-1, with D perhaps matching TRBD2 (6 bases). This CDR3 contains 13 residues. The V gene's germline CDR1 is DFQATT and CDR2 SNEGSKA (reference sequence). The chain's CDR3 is CSAPPGGSNVQFF. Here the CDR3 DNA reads TGCAGTGCCCCCCCTGGGGGGAGCAATGTGCAGTTCTTC.

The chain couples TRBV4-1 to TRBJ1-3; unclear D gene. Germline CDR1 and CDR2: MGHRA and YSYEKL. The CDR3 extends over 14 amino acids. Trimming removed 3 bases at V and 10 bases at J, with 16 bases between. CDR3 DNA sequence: TGCGCCAGCAGCCACAGAGTCTCTGGAAGTACCATATATTTT. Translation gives CASSHRVSGSTIYF.

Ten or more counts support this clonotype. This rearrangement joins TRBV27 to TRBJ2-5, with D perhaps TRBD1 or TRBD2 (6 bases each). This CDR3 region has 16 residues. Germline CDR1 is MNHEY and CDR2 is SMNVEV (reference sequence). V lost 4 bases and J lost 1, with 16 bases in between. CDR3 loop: CASSSWDKGGQETQYF. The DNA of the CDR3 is TGTGCCAGCAGTTCATGGGACAAGGGGGGCCAAGAGACCCAGTACTTC.

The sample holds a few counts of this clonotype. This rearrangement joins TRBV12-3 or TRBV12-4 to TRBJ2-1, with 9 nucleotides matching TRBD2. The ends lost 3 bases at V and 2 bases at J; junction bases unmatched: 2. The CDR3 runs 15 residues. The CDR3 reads CASSFSGGPYNEQFF. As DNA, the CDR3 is TGTGCCAGCAGTTTTAGCGGGGGACCCTACAATGAGCAGTTCTTC.

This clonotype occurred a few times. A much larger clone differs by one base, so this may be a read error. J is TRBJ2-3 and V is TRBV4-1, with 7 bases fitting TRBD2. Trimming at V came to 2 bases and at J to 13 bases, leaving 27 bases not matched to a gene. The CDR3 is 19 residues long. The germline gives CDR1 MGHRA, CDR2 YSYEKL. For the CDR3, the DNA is TGCGCCAGCAGCCAATTGAGGGTGACTAGCACGGCCCCTAGAGCGCGGAAGTATTTT. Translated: CASSQLRVTSTAPRARKYF.

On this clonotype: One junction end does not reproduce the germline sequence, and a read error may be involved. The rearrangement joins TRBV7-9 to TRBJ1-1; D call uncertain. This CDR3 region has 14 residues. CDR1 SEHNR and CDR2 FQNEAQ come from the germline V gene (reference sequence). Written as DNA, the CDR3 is TGTGCCAGCAGCGATTCCGACAAGAACGCTGAAGCTTTCTTT. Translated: CASSDSDKNAEAFF.

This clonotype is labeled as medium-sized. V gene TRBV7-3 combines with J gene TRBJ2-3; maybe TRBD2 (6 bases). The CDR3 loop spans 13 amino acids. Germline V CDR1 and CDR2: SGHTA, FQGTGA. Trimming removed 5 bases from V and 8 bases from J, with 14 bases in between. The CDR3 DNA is TGTGCCAGCAGCGTCGCGGGAACTCCTACGCAGTATTTT. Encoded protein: CASSVAGTPTQYF.

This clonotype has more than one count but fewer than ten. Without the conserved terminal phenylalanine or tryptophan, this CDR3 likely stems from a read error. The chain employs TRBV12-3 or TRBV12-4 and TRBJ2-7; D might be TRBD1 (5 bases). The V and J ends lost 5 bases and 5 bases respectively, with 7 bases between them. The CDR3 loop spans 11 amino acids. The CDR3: CASSQGNEQYY. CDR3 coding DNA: TGTGCCAGCAGTCAGGGTAACGAGCAGTACTAC.

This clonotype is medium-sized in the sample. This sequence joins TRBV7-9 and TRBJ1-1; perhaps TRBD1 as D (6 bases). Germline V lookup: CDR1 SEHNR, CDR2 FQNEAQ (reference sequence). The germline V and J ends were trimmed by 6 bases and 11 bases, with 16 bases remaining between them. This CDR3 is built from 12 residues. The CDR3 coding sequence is TGTGCCAGCAGTCTCGCCGGGACAAGGGCTTTCTTT. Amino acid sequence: CASSLAGTRAFF.

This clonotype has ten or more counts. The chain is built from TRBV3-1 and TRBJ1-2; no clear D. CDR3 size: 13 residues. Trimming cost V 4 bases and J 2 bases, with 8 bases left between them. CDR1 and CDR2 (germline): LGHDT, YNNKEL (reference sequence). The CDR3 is CASSRTENYGYTF. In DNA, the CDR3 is TGTGCCAGCAGCCGGACGGAGAACTATGGCTACACCTTC. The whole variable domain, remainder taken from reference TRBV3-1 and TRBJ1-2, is DTAVSQTPKYLVTQMGNDKSIKCEQNLGHDTMYWYKQDSKKFLKIMFSYNNKELIINETVPNRFSPKSPDKAHLNLHINSLELGDSAVYFCASSRTENYGYTFGSGTRLTVV.